One and the same sample provided the 25 T cell receptor beta chains below, sequenced in a study of type 1 and type 2 diabetes patients. PCR was run on genomic DNA. Amplification of the beta chain CDR3 used 30 forward and 13 reverse multiplex primers. TCRdb analysed the multiplex PCR reads with MiXCR anew, one entry per CDR3 protein. The sample records 270,000 or so distinct CDR3 sequences, 47% being singletons. Source material: peripheral blood mononuclear cells (PBMCs). All receptors derive from a man aged 18 to 35 with type 2 diabetes.

This clonotype has a count of ten or more. The chain has TRBV30 and TRBJ2-7, with 9 bases that match TRBD2. The CDR3 has 14 amino acids. In germline, CDR1 is GTSNPN, CDR2 SVGIG (reference sequence). V lost 4 bases and J lost 6; bases outside the gene matches: 10. The DNA for the CDR3 is TGTGCCTGGACCCATCTAGCGGGACAGATCGAGCAGTACTTC. Translating gives CAWTHLAGQIEQYF.

The table lists this clonotype with a few counts. The chain combines TRBV29-1 with TRBJ1-2; D is undetermined. V shed 3 bases and J shed 6 bases, with 2 bases lying between them. Germline V gene sequence: CDR1 SQVTM, CDR2 ANQGSEA. CDR3 length: 9 amino acids. The CDR3: CSVDNGYTF. For the CDR3, the DNA is TGCAGCGTTGACAATGGCTACACCTTC.

V gene TRBV7-8 combines with J gene TRBJ1-2; D unresolved. Germline loops: CDR1 SGHVS, CDR2 FQNEAQ. The CDR3 length is 15 residues. Trimming left V 4 bases short and J 1 base short, with 13 bases between. The CDR3 DNA follows: TGTGCCAGCAGCTCAAGGGCAGGACTTAACTATGGCTACACCTTC. Encoded protein: CASSSRAGLNYGYTF.

The chain uses TRBV2 and TRBJ2-7, with 8 bases matching TRBD2. The J segment lost 6 bases and the V segment lost 6 bases, leaving 10 bases of the junction unmatched. Germline V gene lookup returns CDR1 SNHLY and CDR2 FYNNEI. The CDR3 covers 14 residues. The CDR3 coding sequence is TGTGCCAGCAGCATACCAGCGGGAGTCGGCGAGCAGTACTTC. As protein: CASSIPAGVGEQYF.

This chain joins TRBV6-6 and TRBJ1-2; D remains ambiguous. The CDR3 sequence is 17 residues long. V was trimmed by 0 bases and J by 4 bases, leaving 18 bases between them. CDR1 and CDR2 from the germline V gene are MNHNY and SVGAGI (reference sequence). Here the CDR3 reads CASSYSVKGQTLYGYTF. The CDR3 DNA reads TGTGCCAGCAGTTACTCAGTTAAGGGCCAAACCCTCTATGGCTACACCTTC.

The J gene is TRBJ1-1, the V gene TRBV12-3 or TRBV12-4; D remains unclear. The CDR3 covers 15 residues. Trimming took off 8 bases at V and 0 bases at J, with 16 bases between the two ends. CDR3 nucleotide sequence: TGTGCCAGCCGAAGTTCCTCAACCATGAACACTGAAGCTTTCTTT. Its protein is CASRSSSTMNTEAFF.

The chain links TRBV9 to TRBJ2-7; D remains ambiguous. Looked up from germline, CDR1 is SGDLS and CDR2 is YYNGEE. The CDR3 extends over 13 amino acids. V lost 3 bases to trimming and J lost 4 bases, with 11 bases between them. This CDR3 is CASSAQILYEQYF. The DNA of the CDR3 is TGTGCCAGCAGCGCCCAAATCCTATACGAGCAGTACTTC.

The CDR3 loop is CASSLTAGGFYEQYF. CDR3 DNA sequence: TGTGCCAGCAGTTTAACGGCAGGGGGCTTCTACGAGCAGTACTTC. The rearrangement uses TRBV27 and TRBJ2-7, with TRBD1 matching over 8 bases. The CDR3 is 15 amino acids. Germline V gives CDR1 MNHEY, CDR2 SMNVEV (reference sequence). V trimming: 2 bases; J trimming: 3 bases; junction bases outside the gene matches: 6.

The chain combines TRBV7-6 with TRBJ2-1; D remains unclear. Germline CDR1 SGHVS, CDR2 FNYEAQ. The V end was cut by 1 base, the J end by 0 bases, with 7 bases between. The CDR3 runs 15 residues. The CDR3 coding sequence is TGTGCCAGCAGCTTAGGTCTAGTCTCCTACAATGAGCAGTTCTTC. This sequence encodes CASSLGLVSYNEQFF.

The chain recombines TRBV25-1 with TRBJ1-1; D unclear. CDR3 size: 12 residues. Germline CDR1 is MGHDK and CDR2 is SYGVNS. The V and J ends lost 8 bases and 1 base respectively, with 8 bases between them. The CDR3 region has the DNA TGTGCCAGCCATTCTTGGAACACTGAAGCTTTCTTT. Protein sequence: CASHSWNTEAFF.

To note about this clonotype: A much larger clone differs by one base, so this may be a read error. The chain recombines TRBV10-1 with TRBJ2-7, with a tentative D call TRBD1 (5 bases). From germline, CDR1 is WNHNN and CDR2 SYGVQD (reference sequence). The CDR3 is 13 residues long. In DNA form, the CDR3 reads TGCGCCAGCAGGGGTGACAGCATGGACGAGCGGTACTTC. Translated: CASRGDSMDERYF.

The chain uses TRBV28 and TRBJ2-3, with D hard to call. The CDR3 sequence is 15 residues long. CDR1 is MDHEN and CDR2 is SYDVKM in the germline V gene. V lost 5 bases and J 0 bases, leaving 12 bases between the germline ends. The DNA of the CDR3 is TGTGCCAGCAGTAGTATCGCGTTTAGCACAGATACGCAGTATTTT. This codes for CASSSIAFSTDTQYF.

This clonotype has more than one count but fewer than ten. This chain links TRBV10-2 with TRBJ2-7; D might be TRBD1 or TRBD2, each matching 7 bases. V was pared by 4 bases and J by 4 bases, with 14 bases between. Per germline, CDR1 WSHSY and CDR2 SAAADI. The CDR3 is made up of 14 amino acids. As DNA, the CDR3 is TGCGCCAGCAGTGCGACAGGGAGGGGGTACGAGCAGTACTTC. Translation gives CASSATGRGYEQYF.

The gene calls are TRBV15 and TRBJ2-1; TRBD2 matches at 10 bases. Gene TRBJ2-7 matches the end of the DNA better, so the J call may be wrong. The CDR3 contains 13 residues. Germline V gives CDR1 LNHNV, CDR2 YYDKDF (reference sequence). This CDR3 is CAISDLAGVEQYF. CDR3 nucleotides: TGTGCCATCAGTGATCTAGCGGGAGTCGAGCAGTACTTC.

The genes are TRBV6-2 or TRBV6-3 and TRBJ1-1; D is possibly TRBD1 (6 bases). The V end lost 0 bases, the J end lost 0 bases, and 17 bases lay between the germline ends. In germline, CDR1 is MNHEY, CDR2 SVGEGT. The CDR3 contains 18 residues. CDR3 coding DNA: TGTGCCAGCAGTTACTCGAAAGCAGGGGAGGACATGAACACTGAAGCTTTCTTT. This translates into CASSYSKAGEDMNTEAFF.

The rearrangement uses TRBV30 and TRBJ2-7; TRBD2 aligns across 8 bases. Trimming cost V 6 bases and J 9 bases; bases outside gene matches: 13. CDR3 length: 13 residues. Germline V lookup: CDR1 GTSNPN, CDR2 SVGIG (reference sequence). CDR3 nucleotide sequence: TGTGCCTGCGCCCTCGGGACTAGGGGCGGGCAGTACTTC. Amino acid sequence: CACALGTRGGQYF.

V and J are TRBV19 and TRBJ1-5; D is undetermined. Between the trimmed V and J ends, which lost 3 bases and 0 bases, there was a span of 15 bases. In germline, CDR1 is LNHDA, CDR2 SQIVND (reference sequence). The CDR3 runs to 17 residues. The CDR3 here is CASSMNGGRGSNQPQHF. As DNA, the CDR3 is TGTGCCAGTAGTATGAATGGAGGGAGAGGTAGCAATCAGCCCCAGCATTTT.

The chain carries TRBV13 and TRBJ1-2, with 9 bases aligning to TRBD1. Germline trimming cut 2 bases from V and 6 bases from J; bases unmatched to any gene: 1. From germline, CDR1 is PRHDT and CDR2 FYEKMQ (reference sequence). This CDR3 is 13 amino acids long. DNA for the CDR3: TGTGCCAGCAGCTTAAGGACAGGGGATGGCTACACCTTC. Its translation is CASSLRTGDGYTF.

This clonotype was recorded once. The J gene is TRBJ2-5, the V gene TRBV7-9, with 12 bases that match TRBD2. The CDR3 loop spans 17 amino acids. Germline V gene data show CDR1 as SEHNR and CDR2 as FQNEAQ (reference sequence). Losses at the gene ends were 5 bases for V and 2 bases for J; bases not matched to a gene: 9. The CDR3 loop reads CASSLRTSGGPQETQYF. The CDR3 region has the DNA TGTGCCAGCAGCCTAAGAACTAGCGGGGGGCCGCAAGAGACCCAGTACTTC.

A word on this clonotype: The germline gene is not matched at one end of the junction; a read error may be the cause. The CDR3 nucleotides read TGTGCCAGCAGTTGGGCCGGAGGCCTCGATCAGCCTCAGCATTTT. Translating it yields CASSWAGGLDQPQHF. The V and J genes are TRBV6-1 and TRBJ1-5; D remains unclear. Per germline, CDR1 MNHNS and CDR2 SASEGT. The CDR3 totals 15 residues.

The count of this clonotype is one. V and J are TRBV20-1 and TRBJ2-7, with 10 bases that match TRBD2. The CDR3 is made up of 13 amino acids. CDR1 and CDR2 (germline): DFQATT, SNEGSKA (reference sequence). With 6 bases clipped from V and 5 bases from J, the junction kept 7 bases outside the gene matches. CDR3 protein: CSADPSGSHEQYF. The CDR3 nucleotides read TGCAGTGCCGACCCTAGCGGGAGTCACGAGCAGTACTTC.

This clonotype appeared a few times. The chain joins TRBV10-1 to TRBJ2-2; 8 nucleotides match TRBD2. This CDR3 comprises 15 residues. Germline CDR1 is WNHNN and CDR2 is SYGVQD (reference sequence). The J segment lost 5 bases and the V segment lost 4 bases, leaving 6 bases of the junction unmatched. The DNA of the CDR3 is TGCGCCAGCAGTGTTGGGGCGGGAGGAACCGGGGAGCTGTTTTTT. Amino acid sequence: CASSVGAGGTGELFF.

The chain couples TRBV30 to TRBJ1-2; D possibly corresponds to TRBD1 (6 bases). Trimming left V 3 bases short and J 7 bases short, with 15 bases between. CDR1 and CDR2 (germline): GTSNPN, SVGIG (reference sequence). The CDR3 spans 13 residues. This CDR3 is CAWRVQGRPGYTF. The CDR3, as DNA: TGTGCCTGGAGGGTCCAGGGGCGGCCTGGCTACACCTTC.

In this sample, this clonotype turned up a few times. The gene calls are TRBV15 and TRBJ1-1; the D is unclear. Trimming took 3 bases from V and 0 from J, leaving 11 bases between them. Per germline, CDR1 LNHNV and CDR2 YYDKDF (reference sequence). CDR3 size: 15 residues. The CDR3 region is CATSRGSDMNTEAFF. In nucleotides, the CDR3 is TGTGCCACCAGCAGGGGCTCAGATATGAACACTGAAGCTTTCTTT. The full variable domain, rest sourced from reference TRBV15 and TRBJ1-1, is DAMVIQNPRYQVTQFGKPVTLSCSQTLNHNVMYWYQQKSSQAPKLLFHYYDKDFNNEADTPDNFQSRRPNTSFCFLDIRSPGLGDTAMYLCATSRGSDMNTEAFFGQGTRLTVV.

V usage is TRBV11-1 and J usage is TRBJ2-1; 7 bases are shared with TRBD2. The V and J ends lost 5 bases and 8 bases, in that order; junction bases with no gene match: 9. Germline lookup yields CDR1 SGHAT and CDR2 FQDESV (reference sequence). This CDR3 is built from 14 residues. CDR3 residues: CASSPGGSYDEQFF. The CDR3 DNA reads as TGTGCCAGCAGCCCAGGCGGGAGTTACGATGAGCAGTTCTTC. The full variable domain, its missing parts supplied by reference TRBV11-1 and TRBJ2-1, is EAEVAQSPRYKITEKSQAVAFWCDPISGHATLYWYRQILGQGPELLVQFQDESVVDDSQLPKDRFSAERLKGVDSTLKIQPAELGDSAMYLCASSPGGSYDEQFFGPGTRLTVL.